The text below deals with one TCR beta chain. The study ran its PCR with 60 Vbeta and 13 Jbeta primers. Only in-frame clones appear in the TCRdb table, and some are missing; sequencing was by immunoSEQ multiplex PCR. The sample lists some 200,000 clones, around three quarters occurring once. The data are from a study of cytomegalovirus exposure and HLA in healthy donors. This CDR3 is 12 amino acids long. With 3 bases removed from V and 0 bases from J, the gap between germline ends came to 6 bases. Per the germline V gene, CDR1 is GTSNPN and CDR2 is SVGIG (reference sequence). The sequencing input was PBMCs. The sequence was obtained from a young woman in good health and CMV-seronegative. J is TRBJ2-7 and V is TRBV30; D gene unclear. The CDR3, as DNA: TGTGCCTGGAGCTCCGGCTCCTACGAGCAGTACTTC. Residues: CAWSSGSYEQYF.